Each of the 24 T cell receptor beta chains below was sequenced from the same sample in a study of T cell responses to AZD1222 COVID-19 vaccine listed by TCRdb under 2021. Library construction relied on the immunoSEQ multiplex PCR assay. The table was pulled from immuneACCESS by TCRdb, which kept in-frame rearrangements only. Such tables lose some clones; where checked, under half of the loss comes from unresolved V genes, and the rest has no known cause. This sample comprises under 200,000 clones, approximately 90% of them detected only once. 1.3% of the sample goes to the ten largest clones. According to the study, the label for this sample's time point signals: about 28 days (+/-7) after the second vaccine dose. Sequenced here: peripheral blood, sampled 28 days after the second AZD1222 dose. The receptors were gathered from an adult who received the AZD1222 COVID-19 vaccine.

V gene TRBV3-1 (or the pseudogene TRBV3-2) combines with J gene TRBJ1-1; the D is unclear. The CDR3 runs to 11 residues. From germline, CDR1 is LGHDT and CDR2 YNNKEL (reference sequence). V gave up 6 bases and J gave up 11 bases, with 13 bases separating them. Here the CDR3 DNA reads TGTGCCAGCAGACCGATATACTCGGCTTTCTTT. Amino acid sequence: CASRPIYSAFF.

V usage is TRBV7-2 and J usage is TRBJ2-3; possible D gene TRBD2, 5 bases. CDR3 size: 19 residues. Trimming pared 3 bases from V and 0 bases from J, leaving 22 bases between. CDR1 SGHTA and CDR2 FQGNSA come from the germline V gene. The CDR3 DNA follows: TGTGCCAGCAGCTTCGGTCCGTATAGCGCCAGACCTAGCACAGATACGCAGTATTTT. Amino acids: CASSFGPYSARPSTDTQYF.

The rearrangement joins TRBV5-1 to TRBJ2-5, with D possibly matching TRBD2 (5 bases). Trimming stripped 0 bases from V and 5 bases from J, with 11 bases between. In germline, CDR1 is SGHRS, CDR2 YFSETQ. The CDR3 extends over 14 amino acids. The CDR3 nucleotides are TGCGCCAGCAGCTTGGGAGGGCCGGGGGAGACCCAGTACTTC. As protein: CASSLGGPGETQYF.

The chain has TRBV3-1 (or the pseudogene TRBV3-2) and TRBJ2-7; 7 bases agree with TRBD2. CDR1 and CDR2 (germline): LGHDT, YNNKEL (reference sequence). There are 14 residues in the CDR3. After removal of 4 bases from V and 2 bases from J, the junction contained 5 bases not matched to a gene. Written as DNA, the CDR3 is TGTGCCAGCAGCCGCGACAGCGGGGCCTACGAGCAGTACTTC. It translates to CASSRDSGAYEQYF.

V gene TRBV15 combines with J gene TRBJ2-2, with D uncertain. Germline V gene lookup returns CDR1 LNHNV and CDR2 YYDKDF (reference sequence). The CDR3 totals 15 residues. Deletions cut 3 bases from V and 4 bases from J, with 12 bases between. The chain's CDR3 is CATSRDKSPTGELFF. The CDR3, as DNA: TGTGCCACCAGCAGGGATAAATCCCCCACCGGGGAGCTGTTTTTT.

This chain links TRBV19 with TRBJ2-1; 10 bases are a match to TRBD2. There are 15 residues in the CDR3. The germline V gene has CDR1 LNHDA and CDR2 SQIVND (reference sequence). J gave up 2 bases and V 5 bases, and 3 bases lay outside the gene matches. Written as DNA, the CDR3 is TGTGCCAGTAGTCTAGGACTAGCGGCCTACAATGAGCAGTTCTTC. Translating it yields CASSLGLAAYNEQFF.

This chain joins TRBV5-1 and TRBJ1-1; 8 positions agree with TRBD1. Losses at the gene ends were 4 bases for V and 3 bases for J; bases not matched to a gene: 2. Germline CDR1 and CDR2: SGHRS and YFSETQ. CDR3 length: 13 amino acids. CDR3 residues: CASSRTGYTEAFF. The CDR3, as DNA: TGCGCCAGCAGCAGGACAGGGTACACTGAAGCTTTCTTT.

The chain links TRBV19 to TRBJ1-2; possible D gene TRBD1, 5 bases. V gave up 10 bases and J gave up 2 bases, with 14 bases separating them. The CDR3 totals 13 residues. Germline V gives CDR1 LNHDA, CDR2 SQIVND (reference sequence). CDR3 sequence: CATDDGQNYGYTF. CDR3 coding DNA: TGTGCCACCGATGACGGACAAAACTATGGCTACACCTTC.

CDR3 sequence: CASSVEGAVGGNTIYF. The CDR3 DNA follows: TGTGCCAGCAGCGTAGAAGGGGCGGTTGGCGGAAACACCATATATTTT. V usage is TRBV9 and J usage is TRBJ1-3; D might be TRBD1 (5 bases). This CDR3 is 16 amino acids long. The germline gives CDR1 SGDLS, CDR2 YYNGEE. The V end was cut by 0 bases, the J end by 4 bases, with 14 bases between.

Worth noting for this clone: The DNA is left out, because the CDR3 cannot be placed on it with certainty; the CDR3 is given as TCRdb lists it. The genes are TRBV2 and TRBJ2-2. CDR1 is SNHLY, CDR2 FYNNEI, per germline. The CDR3 is 12 residues long, ends included. The CDR3 sequence is CASILGTGELFF.

The chain has TRBV6-2 or TRBV6-3 and TRBJ2-1, with D maybe TRBD2 (5 bases). The CDR3 length is 16 residues. Per the germline V gene, CDR1 is MNHEY and CDR2 is SVGEGT. V was shortened by 4 bases and J by 0 bases, with 13 bases between the two germline ends. CDR3 amino acids: CASSSGSESSYNEQFF. For the CDR3, the DNA is TGTGCCAGCAGTTCCGGTAGCGAAAGCTCCTACAATGAGCAGTTCTTC.

The chain combines TRBV19 with TRBJ2-1, with TRBD1 matching 7 bases. The junction had 8 bases not matched to a gene; V was cut back by 3 bases and J by 6 bases. The germline V gene encodes CDR1 LNHDA and CDR2 SQIVND (reference sequence). This CDR3 is 15 amino acids long. The CDR3 DNA sequence: TGTGCCAGTAGTATCGCGACAGGGTCGGGCAATGAGCAGTTCTTC. This encodes CASSIATGSGNEQFF.

This chain connects TRBV10-3 to TRBJ2-5; no clear D. Germline V gene sequence: CDR1 ENHRY, CDR2 SYGVKD. The CDR3 loop spans 18 amino acids. Trimming removed 0 bases at V and 0 bases at J, with 17 bases between. The CDR3 nucleotides read TGTGCCATCAGTGAGTCGAGACTCGAAACTGCGTACCAAGAGACCCAGTACTTC. Translated: CAISESRLETAYQETQYF.

V gene TRBV6-2 or TRBV6-3 combines with J gene TRBJ2-2; 11 bases are shared with TRBD1. The CDR3 covers 16 residues. Germline values: CDR1 MNHEY, CDR2 SVGEGT. Losses at the gene ends were 6 bases for V and 6 bases for J; bases not matched to a gene: 9. The DNA for the CDR3 is TGTGCCAGCAGCCCTAAACTGGGACAGGGGGCCGGGGAGCTGTTTTTT. It yields the protein CASSPKLGQGAGELFF.

The chain joins TRBV7-8 to TRBJ1-2; TRBD1 aligns across 7 bases. The junction had 17 bases not matched to a gene; V was cut back by 5 bases and J by 8 bases. The CDR3 runs to 16 residues. Germline V CDR1 and CDR2: SGHVS, FQNEAQ. The CDR3 protein is CASSPPGSTGYGGYTF. CDR3 sequence (DNA): TGTGCCAGCAGCCCCCCCGGATCGACAGGGTATGGGGGCTACACCTTC. Filled out from reference TRBV7-8 and TRBJ1-2, the complete variable domain reads GAGVSQSPRYKVAKRGQDVALRCDPISGHVSLFWYQQALGQGPEFLTYFQNEAQLDKSGLPSDRFFAERPEGSVSTLKIQRTQQEDSAVYLCASSPPGSTGYGGYTFGSGTRLTVV.

This sequence joins TRBV6-6 and TRBJ2-1, with D unresolved. CDR1 is MNHNY, CDR2 SVGAGI, per germline (reference sequence). V was shortened by 0 bases and J by 7 bases, with 1 base between the two germline ends. The CDR3 is 11 residues long. The CDR3 sequence: CASSYSNEQFF. The CDR3 DNA reads as TGTGCCAGCAGTTACTCGAATGAGCAGTTCTTC.

This chain uses TRBV7-2 with TRBJ2-1, with TRBD2 as a possible D gene (6 bases). V shed 5 bases and J shed 0 bases, with 8 bases lying between them. This CDR3 spans 14 amino acids. Per the germline V gene, CDR1 is SGHTA and CDR2 is FQGNSA. In nucleotides, the CDR3 is TGTGCCAGCAGCCCGGACTACTCCTACAATGAGCAGTTCTTC. Translating gives CASSPDYSYNEQFF.

This rearrangement joins TRBV2 to TRBJ2-7, with 10 bases identical to TRBD2. V was clipped by 4 bases and J by 7 bases; unmatched bases: 16. This CDR3 has 17 residues. The germline gives CDR1 SNHLY, CDR2 FYNNEI. The CDR3 DNA is TGTGCCAGCAGTGGACTAGCGGGCCCGTCACCCACTAGAGAGCAGTACTTC. Amino acids: CASSGLAGPSPTREQYF.

V gene TRBV29-1 combines with J gene TRBJ2-1; TRBD2 matches 12 bases. Germline loops: CDR1 SQVTM, CDR2 ANQGSEA. V was pared by 0 bases and J by 5 bases, with 8 bases of the junction left unmatched. This CDR3 region has 17 residues. CDR3 residues: CSVEDGWLAGGNNEQFF. In DNA form, the CDR3 reads TGCAGCGTTGAAGACGGTTGGCTAGCGGGAGGGAACAATGAGCAGTTCTTC.

This chain joins TRBV6-5 and TRBJ2-5; no firm D call. V lost 0 bases and J 8 bases, leaving 13 bases between the germline ends. The CDR3 sequence is 14 residues long. Germline V gene lookup returns CDR1 MNHEY and CDR2 SVGAGI. DNA of the CDR3: TGTGCCAGCAGTTACTCTGTCGGCTACGAAACCCAGTACTTC. It translates to CASSYSVGYETQYF.

This rearrangement joins TRBV10-3 to TRBJ2-7, with 10 bases identical to TRBD1. The J segment lost 6 bases and the V segment lost 3 bases, leaving 8 bases of the junction unmatched. Germline V gene lookup returns CDR1 ENHRY and CDR2 SYGVKD. CDR3 size: 15 residues. CDR3 nucleotide sequence: TGTGCCATCAGTGACCAGACAGGGGGCGGCAGCGAGCAGTACTTC. It codes for CAISDQTGGGSEQYF.

The gene calls are TRBV5-8 and TRBJ1-1, with D possibly being TRBD1 (6 bases). Germline V lookup: CDR1 SGHTS, CDR2 YDEGEE. Trimming left V 3 bases short and J 11 bases short, with 11 bases between. The length of the CDR3 is 11 residues. Here the CDR3 DNA reads TGTGCCAGCAGCTGGACAGATCTCGCTTTCTTT. Translated: CASSWTDLAFF.

This clone was observed a few times. This chain links TRBV29-1 with TRBJ1-4, with D perhaps matching TRBD1 (5 bases). The CDR3 contains 17 residues. V was clipped by 4 bases and J by 2 bases, with 20 bases between them. Germline CDR1 SQVTM, CDR2 ANQGSEA. CDR3 bases: TGCAGCGTTGCAGGGACGCTACAAGGAGGCACTAATGAAAAACTGTTTTTT. Translation gives CSVAGTLQGGTNEKLFF. The whole variable domain, remainder taken from reference TRBV29-1 and TRBJ1-4, is SAVISQKPSRDICQRGTSLTIQCQVDSQVTMMFWYRQQPGQSLTLIATANQGSEATYESGFVIDKFPISRPNLTFSTLTVSNMSPEDSSIYLCSVAGTLQGGTNEKLFFGSGTQLSVL.

The genes are TRBV16 and TRBJ1-2; perhaps TRBD1 as D (6 bases). This CDR3 contains 17 residues. CDR1 and CDR2 (germline): KGHSY, FQNENV. V lost 3 bases and J lost 2, with 19 bases in between. In DNA form, the CDR3 reads TGTGCCAGCAGCCAGCCGAAAGGACAGCGAACCAACTATGGCTACACCTTC. It yields the protein CASSQPKGQRTNYGYTF.